This TCR beta chain was obtained from a study of cytomegalovirus exposure and HLA in healthy donors. The donors were members of the validation cohort comprising approximately 110 subjects, separate from the roughly 670-subject first cohort. Clones were read by immunoSEQ multiplex PCR, and TCRdb kept only the in-frame ones, dropping some. The profile shows tens of thousands of clones, more than 85% of them singletons. The sequenced material came from PBMCs. The sequence was collected from a woman between 25 and 40 years old in good health and CMV-seronegative.

The CDR3 DNA is TGTGCCAGCAGCTTAGCGACTGGCAGGGGGGTCACTGAAGCTTTCTTT. This gives the protein CASSLATGRGVTEAFF. This chain joins TRBV7-9 and TRBJ1-1; TRBD1 matches at 7 bases. Trimming took 0 bases from V and 4 from J; bases not matched to a gene: 8. The CDR3 extends over 16 amino acids. Germline CDR1 reads SEHNR; CDR2 reads FQNEAQ (reference sequence).